Included here is one T cell receptor beta chain sequence, with context. The antigen is not known. Specified time point: week 35, safety follow-up. Every vaccination contained 300 ug of the mutant IDH1 20-mer peptide and was paired with topical imiquimod. The ends lost 5 bases at V and 6 bases at J; junction bases unmatched: 11. There are 18 residues in the CDR3. Per germline, CDR1 SEHNR and CDR2 FQNEAQ (reference sequence). Data came from immunoSEQ multiplex PCR; TCRdb stores just in-frame clones and leaves some out. The sample lists about 32,000 clones; under 85% were seen once. This sample stems from a study of a mutant IDH1 vaccine in newly diagnosed glioma.

The TCR originated in a woman aged 30 to 39 with glioma. Some clones in this sample may be carry-over from other donors' samples. The gene calls are TRBV7-9 and TRBJ2-2; 14 bases line up with TRBD2. The sample in question was PBMCs, obtained from a glioma patient whose treatment included an IDH1 peptide vaccine. This chain's CDR3 is CASSLTSGRAHFPGELFF. Written as DNA, the CDR3 is TGTGCCAGCAGCCTGACTAGCGGGAGGGCCCATTTCCCCGGGGAGCTGTTTTTT. The variable domain in full, completed from reference TRBV7-9 and TRBJ2-2, reads DTGVSQNPRHKITKRGQNVTFRCDPISEHNRLYWYRQTLGQGPEFLTYFQNEAQLEKSRLLSDRFSAERPKGSFSTLEIQRTEQGDSAMYLCASSLTSGRAHFPGELFFGEGSRLTVL.